This passage covers 28 T cell receptor beta chains from one sample sequenced in a study of cytomegalovirus exposure and HLA in healthy donors. In the PCR, 60 Vbeta and 13 Jbeta primers were used. TCRdb's table, derived via immunoSEQ multiplex PCR, lists solely in-frame clones and lacks some. The table records about 120,000 clones, more than 80% of them present only once. Sequences were obtained from PBMCs. The receptors here all came from a man aged 35-49 years in good health and CMV-seronegative.

The CDR3 DNA reads as TGTGCCTGGAGCCTAAACGACAGGGGTGAAGCTTTCTTT. It yields the protein CAWSLNDRGEAFF. The rearrangement links TRBV30 to TRBJ1-1; 8 nucleotides line up with TRBD1. The CDR3 spans 13 residues. V lost 3 bases to trimming and J lost 7 bases; unmatched junction nucleotides: 7. The V gene's germline CDR1 is GTSNPN and CDR2 SVGIG (reference sequence). The full variable domain, completed using reference TRBV30 and TRBJ1-1, is SQTIHQWPATLVQPVGSPLSLECTVEGTSNPNLYWYRQAAGRGLQLLFYSVGIGQISSEVPQNLSASRPQDRQFILSSKKLLLSDSGFYLCAWSLNDRGEAFFGQGTRLTVV.

This clone was counted between two and nine times. The chain employs TRBV6-5 and TRBJ1-4, with D tentatively TRBD1 (5 bases). This CDR3 spans 15 amino acids. Trimming left V 0 bases short and J 0 bases short, with 5 bases between. Germline V gene lookup returns CDR1 MNHEY and CDR2 SVGAGI. The CDR3 sequence is CASSYSRATNEKLFF. The CDR3 nucleotides are TGTGCCAGCAGTTACTCCAGGGCAACTAATGAAAAACTGTTTTTT.

This clone was recorded only once. CDR3: CASSTYSNQPQHF. The CDR3 DNA reads TGTGCCAGCAGCACATATAGCAATCAGCCCCAGCATTTT. The chain joins TRBV7-6 to TRBJ1-5; D ambiguous. The V gene lost 5 bases and the J gene lost 0 bases, with 5 bases spanning the gap. The CDR3 is 13 residues long. Germline CDR1 and CDR2: SGHVS and FNYEAQ.

About this clone itself: Other DNA variants within this sample encode the same CDR3. The gene calls are TRBV19 and TRBJ1-1, with TRBD1 as a possible D gene (5 bases). Germline V gene sequence: CDR1 LNHDA, CDR2 SQIVND (reference sequence). The CDR3 runs to 11 residues. V was cut by 10 bases and J by 7 bases, with 13 bases left in between. CDR3: CATRGFLEAFF. CDR3 bases: TGTGCCACCCGGGGGTTCCTTGAAGCTTTCTTT.

This chain uses TRBV15 with TRBJ2-1, with a weak D call TRBD2 (5 bases). The germline CDR1 and CDR2 sequences are LNHNV and YYDKDF (reference sequence). The V and J ends lost 3 bases and 0 bases respectively, with 15 bases between them. This CDR3 has 17 residues. CDR3 sequence reads: CATSSGRFTSSYNEQFF. The CDR3 DNA reads TGTGCCACCAGCAGTGGTCGGTTCACTAGCTCCTACAATGAGCAGTTCTTC.

The chain uses TRBV7-2 and TRBJ1-2; 7 bases fit TRBD1. Looked up from germline, CDR1 is SGHTA and CDR2 is FQGNSA. This CDR3 is built from 14 residues. Trimming took 2 bases from V and 6 from J; bases not matched to a gene: 6. The DNA for the CDR3 is TGTGCCAGCAGCTTAAACCAGGGGGGTGATGGCTACACCTTC. Translated: CASSLNQGGDGYTF.

The chain couples TRBV5-1 to TRBJ2-2, with D possibly TRBD2 on 5 matching bases. The CDR3 is made up of 13 amino acids. Germline V gives CDR1 SGHRS, CDR2 YFSETQ. V lost 2 bases to trimming and J lost 4 bases, with 6 bases between them. The CDR3 region has the DNA TGCGCCAGCAGCTTAGAGGGCACCGGGGAGCTGTTTTTT. This codes for CASSLEGTGELFF.

On this clone itself: The limits of the CDR3 on the DNA are not certain, so only TCRdb's listed CDR3 is given. This sequence joins TRBV30 and TRBJ1-2. The CDR3 totals 12 residues, both ends included. Germline CDR1 is GTSNPN and CDR2 is SVGIG (reference sequence). The CDR3 region is CAWSVLVYGYTF.

The genes are TRBV7-8 and TRBJ2-1; a possible D gene is TRBD2 (7 bases). Germline V lookup: CDR1 SGHVS, CDR2 FQNEAQ. This CDR3 contains 17 residues. Deletions cut 4 bases from V and 5 bases from J, with 21 bases between. The CDR3 DNA reads TGTGCCAGCAGCTCCGGGCAGGGGACTACCGGCCACAATGAGCAGTTCTTC. It translates to CASSSGQGTTGHNEQFF.

This chain connects TRBV6-5 to TRBJ2-2; D might be TRBD1 (5 bases). Germline assignment: CDR1 MNHEY and CDR2 SVGAGI. The CDR3 is 14 residues long. V lost 6 bases, J lost 6 bases, and 14 bases lay in between. The CDR3 protein is CASRSQGNSGELFF. CDR3 coding DNA: TGTGCCAGCAGAAGTCAGGGAAATTCCGGGGAGCTGTTTTTT.

This clone was seen only once. The gene calls are TRBV6-1 and TRBJ2-1; 8 bases match TRBD1. The V and J ends lost 7 bases and 7 bases, in that order; junction bases with no gene match: 9. The germline gives CDR1 MNHNS, CDR2 SASEGT. This CDR3 has 14 amino acids. The chain's CDR3 is CASKSQGASNEQFF. In DNA, the CDR3 is TGTGCCAGCAAGTCCCAGGGGGCCAGTAATGAGCAGTTCTTC.

The chain combines TRBV10-2 with TRBJ2-5; TRBD2 might be the D (6 bases). Trimming left V 6 bases short and J 1 base short, with 12 bases between. This CDR3 has 14 residues. CDR1 is WSHSY and CDR2 is SAAADI in the germline V gene. CDR3 DNA: TGCGCCAGCAGGGCGGGGCGGGGCCAAGAGACCCAGTACTTC. This gives the protein CASRAGRGQETQYF.

CDR3 protein: CASSQARAQQPQHF. CDR3 coding DNA: TGCGCCAGCAGCCAAGCCCGAGCCCAACAGCCCCAGCATTTT. V and J are TRBV4-3 and TRBJ1-5; D uncertain. V dropped 1 base and J dropped 7 bases, with 11 bases sitting between them. Per the germline V gene, CDR1 is LGHNA and CDR2 is YSLEER. CDR3 size: 14 residues.

The chain carries TRBV7-3 and TRBJ2-1; 8 nucleotides align to TRBD1. The CDR3 runs to 15 residues. V shed 2 bases and J 0 bases; nucleotides not matched to a gene: 0. The germline V gene has CDR1 SGHTA and CDR2 FQGTGA. The DNA of the CDR3 is TGTGCCAGCAGCTTAGACAGGGGCTCCTACAATGAGCAGTTCTTC. This encodes CASSLDRGSYNEQFF.

This chain links TRBV7-6 with TRBJ2-7; 8 nucleotides match TRBD2. This CDR3 spans 15 amino acids. Trimming took 3 bases from V and 9 from J; bases not matched to a gene: 13. Germline V CDR1 and CDR2: SGHVS, FNYEAQ. CDR3 loop: CASSLSGGTPNGQYF. In nucleotides, the CDR3 is TGTGCCAGCAGCTTGTCGGGGGGGACGCCGAACGGGCAGTACTTC.

The chain joins TRBV7-8 to TRBJ1-5; 9 positions agree with TRBD1. Germline loops: CDR1 SGHVS, CDR2 FQNEAQ. CDR3 length: 16 amino acids. With V trimmed by 5 bases and J by 2 bases, 7 bases remained unmatched. The CDR3, as DNA: TGTGCCAGCAGCCTCGGGACAGGGCGGGGCAATCAGCCCCAGCATTTT. Translation gives CASSLGTGRGNQPQHF.

This CDR3 reads CAWSTGRDTQYF. CDR3 sequence (DNA): TGTGCCTGGAGTACAGGGAGAGATACGCAGTATTTT. The chain recombines TRBV30 with TRBJ2-3; possible D gene TRBD1, 6 bases. V was pared by 2 bases and J by 5 bases, with 8 bases between. Germline-derived CDR1 and CDR2 are GTSNPN and SVGIG (reference sequence). CDR3 length: 12 amino acids.

The J gene is TRBJ2-1, the V gene TRBV30; D perhaps matches TRBD1 (6 bases). The CDR3 covers 16 residues. From germline, CDR1 is GTSNPN and CDR2 SVGIG (reference sequence). V shed 0 bases and J shed 7 bases, with 19 bases lying between them. The CDR3 protein is CAWSVRWNREYNEQFF. The DNA of the CDR3 is TGTGCCTGGAGTGTACGGTGGAACAGGGAGTATAATGAGCAGTTCTTC.

In nucleotides, the CDR3 is TGTGCCAGCAGCTTATCACGGCCGGGAAATCTCGGGGAGCAGTACTTC. It codes for CASSLSRPGNLGEQYF. V is TRBV11-2 and J is TRBJ2-7; D is possibly TRBD2 (5 bases). This CDR3 is 16 amino acids long. Germline CDR1 is SGHAT and CDR2 is FQNNGV. V shed 2 bases and J shed 7 bases, with 21 bases lying between them.

The V and J genes are TRBV27 and TRBJ2-3, with 8 bases identical to TRBD1. Germline V gene lookup returns CDR1 MNHEY and CDR2 SMNVEV (reference sequence). Germline trimming cut 0 bases from V and 3 bases from J; bases unmatched to any gene: 5. The CDR3 runs to 16 residues. CDR3 region: CASSLSGQVFTDTQYF. The DNA for the CDR3 is TGTGCCAGCAGTTTATCGGGACAGGTATTTACAGATACGCAGTATTTT.

The CDR3 coding sequence is TGTGCTAGTGTTTCTGGAGGCTCCTACAATGAGCAGTTCTTC. Protein sequence: CASVSGGSYNEQFF. The chain employs TRBV12-5 and TRBJ2-1; the D gene is possibly TRBD2 (5 bases). The CDR3 runs to 14 residues. V was pared by 7 bases and J by 0 bases, with 10 bases between. The germline CDR1 and CDR2 sequences are LGHNT and FRNRAP.

The chain recombines TRBV15 with TRBJ1-4; possible D gene TRBD1, 6 bases. This CDR3 contains 14 residues. Trimming stripped 0 bases from V and 12 bases from J, with 14 bases between. Germline CDR1 LNHNV, CDR2 YYDKDF (reference sequence). CDR3 DNA sequence: TGTGCCACCAGCAGAGAGGGAGTAGGGGGGGAACTGTTTTTT. Protein product: CATSREGVGGELFF.

The chain uses TRBV23-1 and TRBJ2-5; 7 bases match TRBD1. The J call may be mistaken, given a closer DNA end match to TRBJ2-7. TRBV23-1 is identified as an open reading frame with a role that is uncertain. This CDR3 comprises 15 residues. This chain's CDR3 is CASSRPGQPSYEQYF. As DNA, the CDR3 is TGCGCCAGCAGTCGGCCGGGACAGCCATCCTACGAGCAGTACTTC.

This clone occurred once. The junction shows a germline mismatch at one end, possibly a read error. V and J are TRBV6-5 and TRBJ2-6; tentatively, D is TRBD1 (5 bases). The length of the CDR3 is 15 residues. Germline V gene sequence: CDR1 MNHEY, CDR2 SVGAGI. The CDR3 spells CASRDAGSGANGLTF. CDR3 coding DNA: TGTGCCAGCAGGGACGCCGGCTCTGGGGCCAACGGCCTGACTTTC.

V usage is TRBV13 and J usage is TRBJ2-1, with 9 bases identical to TRBD1. CDR3 length equals 16 residues. The V gene end was trimmed by 4 bases and the J gene end by 10 bases; junction bases not matched to a gene: 14. The germline gives CDR1 PRHDT, CDR2 FYEKMQ (reference sequence). The CDR3 loop is CASSWAGTGSVKEQFF. The CDR3 bases are TGTGCCAGCAGCTGGGCCGGGACAGGGTCCGTGAAGGAGCAGTTCTTC.

CDR3 in DNA: TGTGCCAGCTCACAGACAGGCACAGATACGCAGTATTTT. This encodes CASSQTGTDTQYF. V is TRBV18 and J is TRBJ2-3, with D tentatively TRBD1 (5 bases). Germline V gene lookup returns CDR1 KGHSH and CDR2 LQKENI. V shed 4 bases and J shed 1 base, with 6 bases lying between them. The CDR3 spans 13 residues.

The chain uses TRBV7-6 and TRBJ2-1; TRBD2 matches 7 bases. The junction had 12 bases not matched to a gene; V was cut back by 5 bases and J by 8 bases. Germline assignment: CDR1 SGHVS and CDR2 FNYEAQ. The CDR3 has 15 residues. The CDR3, as DNA: TGTGCCAGCAGCCGACGCGGGGGTGATGGAGATGAGCAGTTCTTC. Translated, it gives CASSRRGGDGDEQFF.

The chain recombines TRBV6-6 with TRBJ2-7, with TRBD1 matching 11 bases. From germline, CDR1 is MNHNY and CDR2 SVGAGI (reference sequence). The CDR3 runs to 14 residues. J was trimmed by 0 bases and V by 5 bases; bases with no gene match: 0. The CDR3: CASSGTGGSYEQYF. Written as DNA, the CDR3 is TGTGCCAGCAGTGGGACAGGGGGCTCCTACGAGCAGTACTTC.